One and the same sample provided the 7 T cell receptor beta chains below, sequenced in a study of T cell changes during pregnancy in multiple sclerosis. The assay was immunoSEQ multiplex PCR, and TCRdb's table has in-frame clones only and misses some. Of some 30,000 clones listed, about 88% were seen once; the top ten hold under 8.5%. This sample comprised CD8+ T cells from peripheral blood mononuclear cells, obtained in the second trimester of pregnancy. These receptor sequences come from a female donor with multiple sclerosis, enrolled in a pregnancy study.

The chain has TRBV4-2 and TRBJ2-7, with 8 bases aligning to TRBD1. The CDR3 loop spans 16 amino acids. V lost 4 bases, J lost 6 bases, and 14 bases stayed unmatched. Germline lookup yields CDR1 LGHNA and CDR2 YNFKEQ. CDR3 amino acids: CASSPHFDRGLAEQYF. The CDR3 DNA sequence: TGTGCCAGCAGCCCCCACTTTGACAGGGGCCTAGCCGAGCAGTACTTC.

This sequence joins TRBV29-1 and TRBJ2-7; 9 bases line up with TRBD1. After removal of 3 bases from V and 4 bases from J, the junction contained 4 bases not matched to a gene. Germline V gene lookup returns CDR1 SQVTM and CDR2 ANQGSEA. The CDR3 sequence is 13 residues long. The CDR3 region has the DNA TGCAGCGTTGATACCGGGACAGGGTACGAGCAGTACTTC. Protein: CSVDTGTGYEQYF.

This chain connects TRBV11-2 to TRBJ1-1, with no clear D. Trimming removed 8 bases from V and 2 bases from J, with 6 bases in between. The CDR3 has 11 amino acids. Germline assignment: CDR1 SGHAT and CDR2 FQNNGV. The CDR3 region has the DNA TGTGCCAGCCGGTACAACACTGAAGCTTTCTTT. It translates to CASRYNTEAFF.

CDR3 protein: CVSKAGSHYGYTF. CDR3 in DNA: TGTGTCTCCAAGGCAGGGTCGCACTATGGCTACACCTTC. This chain connects TRBV6-6 to TRBJ1-2; a possible D gene is TRBD1 (5 bases). The CDR3 spans 13 residues. Germline V gene data show CDR1 as MNHNY and CDR2 as SVGAGI (reference sequence).

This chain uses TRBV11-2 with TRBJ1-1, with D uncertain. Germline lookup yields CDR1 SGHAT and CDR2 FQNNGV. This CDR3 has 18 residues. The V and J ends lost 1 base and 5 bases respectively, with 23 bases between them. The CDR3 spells CASSLAAGGASWYTEAFF. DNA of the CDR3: TGTGCCAGCAGCTTAGCCGCAGGAGGTGCCAGTTGGTATACTGAAGCTTTCTTT.

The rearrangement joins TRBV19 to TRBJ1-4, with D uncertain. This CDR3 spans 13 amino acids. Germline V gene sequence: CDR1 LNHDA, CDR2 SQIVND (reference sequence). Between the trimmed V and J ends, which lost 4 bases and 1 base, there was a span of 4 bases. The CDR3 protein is CASSRRTNEKLFF. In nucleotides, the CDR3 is TGTGCCAGTAGTAGGAGAACTAATGAAAAACTGTTTTTT.

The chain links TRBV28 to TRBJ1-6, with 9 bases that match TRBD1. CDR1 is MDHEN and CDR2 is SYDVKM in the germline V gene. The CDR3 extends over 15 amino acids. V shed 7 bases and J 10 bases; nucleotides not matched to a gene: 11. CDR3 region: CASNPGDREASPLHF. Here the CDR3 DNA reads TGTGCCAGCAACCCCGGGGACAGGGAGGCCTCACCCCTCCACTTT.